Below, 2 T cell receptor beta chains from the same sample are listed, as sequenced in a study of T-cell memory formation after mild COVID-19. TCRdb re-derived calls from the 5' RACE reads in MiXCR, one entry per CDR3 protein. The data show about 100,000 distinct CDR3 sequences, approximately 14% seen once. Input material: PBMCs or a T cell subset sorted from them (not recorded which). The source of these receptors is a man aged 18 to 35 who had mild COVID-19 (a few samples of this study predate the infection). Cell type and time point are not known.

The chain employs TRBV30 and TRBJ1-1; D is undetermined. The V end lost 2 bases, the J end lost 5 bases, and 6 bases lay between the germline ends. The CDR3 length is 11 residues. Per germline, CDR1 GTSNPN and CDR2 SVGIG (reference sequence). The CDR3 DNA is TGTGCCTGGAGTACTCTGACTGAAGCTTTCTTT. Translated: CAWSTLTEAFF.

This clonotype appeared a few times. The chain is built from TRBV4-1 and TRBJ2-2, with D perhaps matching TRBD1 (6 bases). Trimming shortened V by 1 base and J by 0 bases, and 9 bases separated the two germline ends. The CDR3 runs 16 residues. CDR1 and CDR2 (germline): MGHRA, YSYEKL. For the CDR3, the DNA is TGCGCCAGCAGCCAAGGGGACAACTCGAACACCGGGGAGCTGTTTTTT. Protein sequence: CASSQGDNSNTGELFF.